The sequence of this T cell receptor (beta chain) was determined in a study of blood T cell repertoires in COVID-19. The CDR3 covers 15 residues. The V gene's germline CDR1 is MDHEN and CDR2 SYDVKM. V lost 5 bases to trimming and J lost 0 bases, with 14 bases between them. Assay used: immunoSEQ multiplex PCR; TCRdb lists only in-frame clones, some missing. This sample has roughly 120,000 clones; less than 85% occur once, and the top ten carry roughly 3.8%. The specimen sequenced was peripheral blood. This TCR came from an elderly woman with acute or convalescent COVID-19. V and J are TRBV28 and TRBJ2-7; D not certain. CDR3 amino acids: CASSHQDSSSYEQYF. CDR3 in DNA: TGTGCCAGCAGTCATCAGGATTCCAGCTCCTACGAGCAGTACTTC.